This T cell receptor (beta chain) was recorded in a study of cytomegalovirus exposure and HLA in healthy donors. The overall study: Of the donors genotyped, several hundred in all, over 80% fell in the Caucasian-associated ancestry cluster. Findings of the study overall: Apparent HLA restriction characterized most CMV-associated TCR beta chains in a later analysis. Most TCR beta V segments were productive about 87% or about 30% of the time in an earlier analysis.

Germline V gives CDR1 SGHTA, CDR2 FQGNSA. The CDR3 contains 15 residues. The trim removed 5 bases at V and 4 bases at J, leaving 7 bases unmatched. This clone was seen only a few times. The antigen remains unidentified. The PCR was carried out with 60 Vbeta primers and 13 Jbeta primers. Clones were read by immunoSEQ multiplex PCR, and TCRdb kept only the in-frame ones, dropping some. This sample carries 210,000 or so clones, roughly 85% of them seen once, and the ten largest clones take about 0.25%. Sequencing was done on a sample of PBMCs. This receptor was taken from a girl under 10 years old in good health and CMV-seronegative. The chain is built from TRBV7-2 and TRBJ2-4, with TRBD2 identical over 8 bases. CDR3 in amino acids: CASSKPGLEKNIQYF. CDR3 in DNA: TGTGCCAGCAGCAAGCCGGGACTAGAGAAAAACATTCAGTACTTC. Complete variable domain (other parts from reference TRBV7-2 and TRBJ2-4): GAGVSQSPSNKVTEKGKDVELRCDPISGHTALYWYRQSLGQGLEFLIYFQGNSAPDKSGLPSDRFSAERTGGSVSTLTIQRTQQEDSAVYLCASSKPGLEKNIQYFGAGTRLSVL.